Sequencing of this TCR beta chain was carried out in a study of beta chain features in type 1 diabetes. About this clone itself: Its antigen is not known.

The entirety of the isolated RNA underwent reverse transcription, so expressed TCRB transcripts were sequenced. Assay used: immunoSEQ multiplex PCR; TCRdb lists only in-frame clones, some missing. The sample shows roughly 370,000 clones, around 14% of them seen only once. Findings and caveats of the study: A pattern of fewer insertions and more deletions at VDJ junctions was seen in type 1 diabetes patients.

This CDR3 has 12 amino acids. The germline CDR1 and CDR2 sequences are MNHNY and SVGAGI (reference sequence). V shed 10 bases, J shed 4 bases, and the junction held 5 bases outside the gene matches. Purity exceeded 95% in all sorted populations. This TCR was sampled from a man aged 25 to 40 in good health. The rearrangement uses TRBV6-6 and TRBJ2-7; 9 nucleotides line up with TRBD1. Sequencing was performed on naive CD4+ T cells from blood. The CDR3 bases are TGTGCCACAAGGGACAGGGAGTACGAGCAGTACTTC. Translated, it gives CATRDREYEQYF.